This is a list of T cell receptor beta chains from one sample in a study of blood T cell repertoires in COVID-19. The method was immunoSEQ multiplex PCR; TCRdb's version includes in-frame clones alone and lacks a portion of them. The repertoire has about 100,000 clones, 84% of them found once; the top ten carry less than 2%. The sample comprised peripheral blood. These receptors were obtained from a man between 65 and 79 years old with active or convalescent COVID-19. CDR3s include the opening cysteine and the closing phenylalanine or tryptophan. A D gene is named only where the DNA matches it firmly. Expanded clones are given a class, and other clones once, few, many or no size at all.

V	J	D	size	DNA	CDR3
TRBV30	TRBJ1-5	NA	NA	TGTGCCTGGGCAACAGGGCTGGATCAGCCCCAGCATTTT	CAWATGLDQPQHF
TRBV28	TRBJ1-2	TRBD1	NA	TGTGCCAGTCTAGGGGGCGCGGACTATGGCTACACCTTC	CASLGGADYGYTF
TRBV24-1	TRBJ2-3	NA	NA	TGTGCCACCAGAGCCTCCACGACAGGCACAGATACGCAGTATTTT	CATRASTTGTDTQYF
TRBV9	TRBJ1-3	TRBD1	NA	TGTGCCAGCAGCGTGCCAGGGGGGCGAGGAAACACCATATATTTT	CASSVPGGRGNTIYF
TRBV6-5	TRBJ2-1	NA	NA	TGTGCCAGCAGTTACAGTAGGGGCTCCTACAATGAGCAGTTCTTC	CASSYSRGSYNEQFF
TRBV7-2	TRBJ2-1	TRBD1	NA	TGTGCCAGCAGCCCGAGACAGGGCCGGTATGCTAGCGAGCAGTTCTTC	CASSPRQGRYASEQFF
TRBV5-1	TRBJ2-1	TRBD2	once	TGCGCCAGCAGCTTGGCCCAGACTAGCGGGGGGGCAAGAAATGAGCAGTTCTTC	CASSLAQTSGGARNEQFF
TRBV4-3	TRBJ1-2	TRBD1	NA	TGCGCCAGCAGCCAAGGGACAGGGGGCGGGCAAATTTATGGCTACACCTTC	CASSQGTGGGQIYGYTF
TRBV12-5	TRBJ2-2	NA	NA	TGTGCTAGTGGTTTAGACAGCACCGGGGAGCTGTTTTTT	CASGLDSTGELFF
TRBV28	TRBJ1-5	NA	NA	TGTGCCAGCAGTTTTGATGGGGCCCTCGTCCCCCAGCATTTT	CASSFDGALVPQHF
TRBV12-3/TRBV12-4	TRBJ1-1	NA	NA	TGTGCCAGCAGTTTCGAGACTGAAGCTTTCTTT	CASSFETEAFF
TRBV11-3	TRBJ2-3	TRBD1	few	TGTGCCAGCAGCTTGGATGGACAGGGAGGAGATACGCAGTATTTT	CASSLDGQGGDTQYF
TRBV19	TRBJ1-1	TRBD1	NA	TGTGCCAGTACCTCACAGGGGAGGACTGAAGCTTTCTTT	CASTSQGRTEAFF
TRBV11-2	TRBJ2-1	NA	once	TGTGCCAGCAGCGCACGGGGGACCTCCTACAATGAGCAGTTCTTC	CASSARGTSYNEQFF
TRBV28	TRBJ1-5	NA	NA	TGTGCCAGCAGCCCAGTCCAACCCTTTTACCCCCAGCATTTT	CASSPVQPFYPQHF
TRBV3-1/TRBV3-2	TRBJ2-3	TRBD2	NA	TGTGCCAGCAGCCAAGTGCGGACTAGCGTTGATACGCAGTATTTT	CASSQVRTSVDTQYF
TRBV7-6	TRBJ1-3	NA	NA	TGTGCCAGCAGCCCGCCGGGGGGGACCGGAAACACCATATATTTT	CASSPPGGTGNTIYF
TRBV25-1	TRBJ2-5	NA	NA	TGTGCCAGCAGTGAATCGGTCGGGAGCGCGGAGACCCAGTACTTC	CASSESVGSAETQYF
TRBV18	TRBJ1-2	NA	few	TGTGCCAGCTCAACGACAGGTGGAGGCTACACCTTC	CASSTTGGGYTF
TRBV7-9	TRBJ1-1	TRBD1	NA	TGTGCCAGCAGCCCGCGACAGGGGGATAACACTGAAGCTTTCTTT	CASSPRQGDNTEAFF
TRBV5-1	TRBJ1-4	TRBD1	NA	TGCGCCAGCAGTGCCGGGACAGGGGCCTTTGCAACTAATGAAAAACTGTTTTTT	CASSAGTGAFATNEKLFF
TRBV28	TRBJ1-1	TRBD1	NA	TGTGCCAGTCACGGGACAGGGGGCGCGCGGGGTGAAGCTTTCTTT	CASHGTGGARGEAFF
TRBV5-1	TRBJ2-3	TRBD2	NA	TGCGCCAGCAGCTCTCTGACTAGCGGGGGGGCGGGTACGCAGTATTTT	CASSSLTSGGAGTQYF
TRBV24-1	TRBJ2-7	NA	NA	TGTGCCACCAGTGATCCCGGGAGAACCTACGAGCAGTACTTC	CATSDPGRTYEQYF
TRBV7-2	TRBJ2-6	TRBD2	NA	TGTGCCAGCAGCTTAGTAGCGGGGGGGTCCCTCTCTGGGGCCAACGTCCTGACTTTC	CASSLVAGGSLSGANVLTF
TRBV4-3	TRBJ1-2	TRBD1	NA	TGCGCCAGCAGCCAAGATCTACAGGGGAATGGCTACACCTTC	CASSQDLQGNGYTF
TRBV5-5	TRBJ1-5	TRBD1	NA	TGTGCCAGCAGCTTACCGGGACAGTTTCAGCCCCAGCATTTT	CASSLPGQFQPQHF
TRBV19	TRBJ2-2	TRBD1	NA	TGTGCCAGTAGCCGACTGGACAGGGGCAGGACCGGGGAGCTGTTTTTT	CASSRLDRGRTGELFF
TRBV6-5	TRBJ1-2	NA	NA	TGTGCCAGCACTAGGTCCTTCTATGGCTACACCTTC	CASTRSFYGYTF
TRBV28	TRBJ1-1	TRBD1	NA	TGTGCCAGCACTCCACAGGGGGGTTCTGGAAGCACTGAAGCTTTCTTT	CASTPQGGSGSTEAFF
TRBV4-1	TRBJ2-5	NA	NA	TGCGCCAGCAGCCCCTGGGATAGGGGGGGGGCCTCCCAAGAGACCCAGTACTTC	CASSPWDRGGASQETQYF
TRBV7-7	TRBJ1-3	NA	NA	TGTGCTAGCAGCGCGGGACTGAACTCTGGAAACACCATATATTTT	CASSAGLNSGNTIYF
TRBV2	TRBJ2-2	TRBD2	NA	TGTGCCAGCAAGTTGCCTAGCGGGGGAGGCGGGGAGCTGTTTTTT	CASKLPSGGGGELFF
TRBV28	TRBJ2-7	TRBD1	NA	TGTGCCAGCAGTTTCCGGGACAGGGTAGGTGAGCAGTACTTC	CASSFRDRVGEQYF
TRBV3-1/TRBV3-2	TRBJ2-2	NA	NA	TGTGCCAGCAGCCAAGAAGGGGCAGGGGCGAACGGGGAGCTGTTTTTT	CASSQEGAGANGELFF
TRBV6-2/TRBV6-3	TRBJ1-1	TRBD1	NA	TGTGCCAGCAGTTACTCCGGGACAGGGCTGGGAGCTTTCTTT	CASSYSGTGLGAFF
TRBV6-6	TRBJ1-1	TRBD1	NA	TGTGCCAGCCAGGGGGTTTTGAACACTGAAGCTTTCTTT	CASQGVLNTEAFF